This T cell receptor beta chain was retrieved from a study of beta chain features in type 1 diabetes. Whole-study context: Summed over all samples, the examined sorted cells came to some 99 million.

Overall study findings and caveats: Type 1 diabetes patients showed a moderate but significant shortening of TCRB CDR3s in all four CD4+ subsets.

Sorted CD4+ subsets: naive, central memory, regulatory, stem cell-like memory (CD45RO/CCR7/CD25/CD127/CD95/CD27 panel). Expressed TCRB transcripts were sequenced after all isolated RNA was converted to cDNA. Method: immunoSEQ multiplex PCR; TCRdb's copy keeps in-frame clones and lacks some. The repertoire has a few hundred thousand clones, 25% to 30% of them found once; the top ten carry 3.5% to 4.5%. The CDR3 has 11 amino acids. Trimming took 4 bases from V and 6 from J, leaving 7 bases between them. The germline CDR1 and CDR2 sequences are SEHNR and FQNEAQ (reference sequence). With regard to this clone: Its antigen is unidentified.

The genes are TRBV7-9 and TRBJ2-7; D unclear. This sequence originates from a man younger than 40 in good health. Sequencing input: central memory CD4+ T cells from blood. Written as DNA, the CDR3 is TGTGCCAGCAGCTCCCACGGCGAGCAGTACTTC. This translates into CASSSHGEQYF.